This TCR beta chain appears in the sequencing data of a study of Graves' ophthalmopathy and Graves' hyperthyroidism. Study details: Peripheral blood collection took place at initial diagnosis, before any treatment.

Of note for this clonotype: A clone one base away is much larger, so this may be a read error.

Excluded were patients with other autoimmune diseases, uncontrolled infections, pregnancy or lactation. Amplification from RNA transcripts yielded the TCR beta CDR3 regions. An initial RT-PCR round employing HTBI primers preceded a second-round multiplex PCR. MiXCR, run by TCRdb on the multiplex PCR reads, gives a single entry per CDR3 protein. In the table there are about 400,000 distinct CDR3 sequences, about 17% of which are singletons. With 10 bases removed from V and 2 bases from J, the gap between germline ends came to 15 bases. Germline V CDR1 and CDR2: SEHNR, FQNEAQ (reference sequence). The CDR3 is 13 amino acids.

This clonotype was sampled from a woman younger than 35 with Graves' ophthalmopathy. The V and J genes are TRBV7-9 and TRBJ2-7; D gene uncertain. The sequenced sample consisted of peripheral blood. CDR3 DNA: TGTGCCAACACGGATTCACGCACCTACGAGCAGTACTTC. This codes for CANTDSRTYEQYF.